Presented here are 19 T cell receptor beta chains from one specimen sequenced in a study of CD8 T cells in Susac syndrome. The RNA input was 0.5 to 1 ug, and it was reverse transcribed with random hexamers. TCRdb passed the immunoSEQ multiplex PCR reads through MiXCR, listing each CDR3 protein once. The repertoire has some 170,000 distinct CDR3 sequences, around 94% of them found once; the top ten carry over 0.09%. Sequencing was done on a sample of CD4+ T cells from PBMCs. The receptors derive from a human donor with multiple sclerosis.

This clonotype was recorded a few times. This chain connects TRBV20-1 to TRBJ2-1; D remains ambiguous. CDR1 is DFQATT and CDR2 is SNEGSKA in the germline V gene (reference sequence). V shed 4 bases and J shed 7 bases, with 5 bases lying between them. The CDR3 has 10 amino acids. CDR3 sequence (DNA): TGCAGTGCTAAACGGAATGAGCAGTTCTTC. This gives the protein CSAKRNEQFF.

The genes are TRBV29-1 and TRBJ2-5; no clear D gene. Per the germline V gene, CDR1 is SQVTM and CDR2 is ANQGSEA. The length of the CDR3 is 10 residues. V lost 7 bases to trimming and J lost 0 bases, with 3 bases between them. DNA for the CDR3: TGCAGCGCTGACCAAGAGACCCAGTACTTC. It is translated as CSADQETQYF.

This clonotype was observed once. The rearrangement uses TRBV12-3 or TRBV12-4 and TRBJ2-7; no reliable D call. The CDR3 covers 12 residues. Trimming left V 0 bases short and J 3 bases short, with 3 bases between. Written as DNA, the CDR3 is TGTGCCAGCAGTTTAGCTGTCTACGAGCAGTACTTC. Protein: CASSLAVYEQYF.

The chain links TRBV20-1 to TRBJ1-1; possibly TRBD1 for D (6 bases). From germline, CDR1 is DFQATT and CDR2 SNEGSKA (reference sequence). CDR3 length equals 14 residues. Between the trimmed V and J ends, which lost 7 bases and 2 bases, there was a span of 17 bases. The CDR3 DNA reads as TGCAGTGGATCTTCGGGGGCGCATAACACTGAAGCTTTCTTT. Translated: CSGSSGAHNTEAFF.

This clonotype occurred a few times. The chain joins TRBV18 to TRBJ2-5, with D perhaps TRBD1 (6 bases). Germline V CDR1 and CDR2: KGHSH, LQKENI. The germline V and J ends were trimmed by 3 bases and 1 base, with 9 bases remaining between them. The CDR3 sequence is 14 residues long. The CDR3 reads CASSPRTVQETQYF. The CDR3 DNA sequence: TGTGCCAGCTCACCTAGGACAGTCCAAGAGACCCAGTACTTC.

The J gene is TRBJ2-1, the V gene TRBV18, with 8 bases identical to TRBD1. The V gene's germline CDR1 is KGHSH and CDR2 LQKENI. J lost 10 bases, V lost 2 bases, and 7 bases had no gene match. The CDR3 covers 14 residues. The DNA for the CDR3 is TGTGCCAGCTCACCAGGGGACAGGATAGGCGAGCAGTTCTTC. It translates to CASSPGDRIGEQFF.

This chain connects TRBV2 to TRBJ1-4; tentatively, D is TRBD1 (6 bases). The CDR3 is 13 residues long. V was shortened by 6 bases and J by 4 bases, with 9 bases between the two germline ends. Germline values: CDR1 SNHLY, CDR2 FYNNEI. The CDR3 DNA sequence: TGTGCCAGCAGCGGGACAAATAATGAAAAACTGTTTTTT. This sequence encodes CASSGTNNEKLFF.

This clonotype was found once. V and J are TRBV20-1 and TRBJ1-1; no firm D call. The CDR3 length is 11 residues. Germline lookup yields CDR1 DFQATT and CDR2 SNEGSKA (reference sequence). V lost 7 bases, J lost 5 bases, and 11 bases lay in between. CDR3: CSVIGPTEAFF. The DNA for the CDR3 is TGCAGTGTGATCGGGCCGACTGAAGCTTTCTTT.

V and J are TRBV29-1 and TRBJ2-5; D possibly uses TRBD1 or TRBD2 (7 bases each). Per the germline V gene, CDR1 is SQVTM and CDR2 is ANQGSEA. The CDR3 consists of 16 residues. V dropped 5 bases and J dropped 9 bases, with 28 bases sitting between them. In DNA form, the CDR3 reads TGCAGCGTTCTCCCCGTCAGGGGGGGCGGTGGGAGACCCCAGTACTTC. This encodes CSVLPVRGGGGRPQYF.

The chain uses TRBV18 and TRBJ1-2; no definite D call. From germline, CDR1 is KGHSH and CDR2 LQKENI. This CDR3 comprises 14 residues. The V gene lost 0 bases and the J gene lost 4 bases, with 9 bases spanning the gap. The CDR3 nucleotides read TGTGCCAGCTCACCACCCGGGCAGATCTATGGCTACACCTTC. Translating it yields CASSPPGQIYGYTF. Variable domain in full (rest from reference TRBV18 and TRBJ1-2): NAGVMQNPRHLVRRRGQEARLRCSPMKGHSHVYWYRQLPEEGLKFMVYLQKENIIDESGMPKERFSAEFPKEGPSILRIQQVVRGDSAAYFCASSPPGQIYGYTFGSGTRLTVV.

This clonotype was seen a single time. The chain has TRBV18 and TRBJ2-1, with 9 bases fitting TRBD2. From germline, CDR1 is KGHSH and CDR2 LQKENI. With V trimmed by 3 bases and J by 9 bases, 6 bases remained unmatched. The CDR3 spans 14 residues. The CDR3 is CASSPDSGSVEQFF. CDR3 nucleotides: TGTGCCAGCTCACCTGATAGCGGGAGTGTTGAGCAGTTCTTC.

For the CDR3, the DNA is TGTGCCAGCAGTTTACGGGTGGTGTACTTC. This encodes CASSLRVVYF. This rearrangement joins TRBV28 to TRBJ2-7; D unresolved. Germline CDR1 is MDHEN and CDR2 is SYDVKM. The CDR3 is 10 residues long. V was trimmed by 2 bases and J by 12 bases, leaving 8 bases between them.

The chain uses TRBV6-1 and TRBJ2-7, with TRBD2 matching over 10 bases. Germline CDR1 reads MNHNS; CDR2 reads SASEGT. This CDR3 has 14 residues. V lost 8 bases, J lost 6 bases, and 10 bases stayed unmatched. CDR3 protein: CASVIAGGSSEQYF. DNA for the CDR3: TGTGCCAGCGTAATAGCGGGAGGCTCCAGCGAGCAGTACTTC.

V gene TRBV12-3 or TRBV12-4 combines with J gene TRBJ1-1, with D uncertain. The V end lost 9 bases, the J end lost 0 bases, and 8 bases lay between the germline ends. The CDR3 has 12 amino acids. The CDR3 sequence: CASSTMNTEAFF. Written as DNA, the CDR3 is TGTGCCAGTTCTACTATGAACACTGAAGCTTTCTTT.

The J gene is TRBJ2-7, the V gene TRBV20-1; 11 bases map to TRBD2. The CDR3 has 14 residues. Per the germline V gene, CDR1 is DFQATT and CDR2 is SNEGSKA (reference sequence). V shed 4 bases and J 5 bases; nucleotides not matched to a gene: 7. This CDR3 reads CSATTLAGVDEQYF. The CDR3 DNA is TGCAGTGCTACGACACTAGCGGGAGTTGACGAGCAGTACTTC.

J is TRBJ1-1 and V is TRBV30; no definite D call. Germline V gene lookup returns CDR1 GTSNPN and CDR2 SVGIG (reference sequence). There are 14 residues in the CDR3. Trimming left V 2 bases short and J 0 bases short, with 10 bases between. CDR3 sequence reads: CAWSYQIMNTEAFF. CDR3 DNA: TGTGCCTGGAGTTATCAAATCATGAACACTGAAGCTTTCTTT.

V usage is TRBV19 and J usage is TRBJ2-4; 12 bases are shared with TRBD1. CDR1 and CDR2 from the germline V gene are LNHDA and SQIVND (reference sequence). Losses at the gene ends were 9 bases for V and 8 bases for J; bases not matched to a gene: 11. CDR3 length: 15 amino acids. CDR3 residues: CASSLGGQGADIQYF. The CDR3 DNA sequence: TGTGCCAGCTCTTTGGGGGGACAGGGGGCGGACATTCAGTACTTC.

The chain is built from TRBV4-2 and TRBJ2-2; D possibly corresponds to TRBD1 (7 bases). The CDR3 is made up of 18 amino acids. Germline CDR1 reads LGHNA; CDR2 reads YNFKEQ. Trimming removed 2 bases at V and 2 bases at J, with 18 bases between. The CDR3 bases are TGTGCCAGCAGCCAACTCGCCGGGGGACAGCTTAACACCGGGGAGCTGTTTTTT. Amino acid sequence: CASSQLAGGQLNTGELFF.

The V call is TRBV4-1, the J call TRBJ2-5, with D possibly matching TRBD2 (6 bases). The V and J ends lost 4 bases and 7 bases respectively, with 16 bases between them. The CDR3 totals 14 residues. CDR1 MGHRA and CDR2 YSYEKL come from the germline V gene. The CDR3 bases are TGCGCCAGCAGCCGCCCTGGAGGGGTACCGACCCAGTACTTC. It is translated as CASSRPGGVPTQYF.